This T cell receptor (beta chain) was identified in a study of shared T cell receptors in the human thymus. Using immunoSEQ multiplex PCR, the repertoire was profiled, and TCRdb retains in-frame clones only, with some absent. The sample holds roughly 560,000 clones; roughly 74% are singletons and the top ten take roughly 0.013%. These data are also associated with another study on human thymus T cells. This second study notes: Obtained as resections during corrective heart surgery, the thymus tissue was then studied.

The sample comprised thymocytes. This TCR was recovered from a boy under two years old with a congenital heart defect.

The CDR3 sequence: CASSPEPTAFYEQYF. The CDR3, as DNA: TGTGCCAGCTCACCAGAGCCGACAGCTTTCTACGAGCAGTACTTC. V gene TRBV18 combines with J gene TRBJ2-7; possibly TRBD1 for D (5 bases). V dropped 2 bases and J dropped 3 bases, with 14 bases sitting between them. The CDR3 loop spans 15 amino acids. Looked up from germline, CDR1 is KGHSH and CDR2 is LQKENI.